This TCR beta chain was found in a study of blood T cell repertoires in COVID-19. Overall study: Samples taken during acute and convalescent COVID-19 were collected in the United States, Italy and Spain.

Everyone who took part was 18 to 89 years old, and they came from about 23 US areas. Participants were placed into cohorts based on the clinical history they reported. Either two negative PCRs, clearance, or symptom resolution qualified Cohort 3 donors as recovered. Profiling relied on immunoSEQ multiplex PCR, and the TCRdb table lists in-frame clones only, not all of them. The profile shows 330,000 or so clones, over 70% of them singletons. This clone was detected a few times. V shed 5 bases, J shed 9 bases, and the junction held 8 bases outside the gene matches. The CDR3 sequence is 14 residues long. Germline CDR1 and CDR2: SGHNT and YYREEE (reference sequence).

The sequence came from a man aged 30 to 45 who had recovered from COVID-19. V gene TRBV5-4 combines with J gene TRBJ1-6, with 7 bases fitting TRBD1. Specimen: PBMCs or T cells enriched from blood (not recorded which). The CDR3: CASSLQGSASPLHF. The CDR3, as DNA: TGTGCCAGCAGTCTACAGGGGAGTGCTTCACCCCTCCACTTT.